These 2 T cell receptor beta chains originate from one sample sequenced in a study of cytotoxic CD8 clonotypes in ibrutinib-treated CLL. Profiled with immunoSEQ multiplex PCR; TCRdb holds only in-frame clones, not every one. This repertoire shows 25,000 to 30,000 clones, around 76% found once; its top ten account for roughly 50%. The sequenced sample was PBMCs, obtained after 36 months of ibrutinib treatment. Receptor source: a human donor with chronic lymphocytic leukemia.

This clone was observed a single time. V is TRBV9 and J is TRBJ2-1, with D possibly matching TRBD1 (5 bases). This CDR3 spans 17 amino acids. Germline assignment: CDR1 SGDLS and CDR2 YYNGEE. The V end lost 3 bases, the J end lost 0 bases, and 16 bases lay between the germline ends. For the CDR3, the DNA is TGTGCCAGCAGCGCTACAGGTTCAGGTAGCTCCTACAATGAGCAGTTCTTC. Its protein product is CASSATGSGSSYNEQFF.

J is TRBJ2-7 and V is TRBV6-4, with 15 bases identical to TRBD2. The CDR3 is 19 residues long. V lost 6 bases and J lost 0; bases outside the gene matches: 12. Germline V gives CDR1 MRHNA, CDR2 SNTAGT. CDR3 coding DNA: TGTGCCAGCAGCCCCGAAGGGACTAGCGGGGGGTCGAGCTCCTACGAGCAGTACTTC. Translated, it gives CASSPEGTSGGSSSYEQYF.